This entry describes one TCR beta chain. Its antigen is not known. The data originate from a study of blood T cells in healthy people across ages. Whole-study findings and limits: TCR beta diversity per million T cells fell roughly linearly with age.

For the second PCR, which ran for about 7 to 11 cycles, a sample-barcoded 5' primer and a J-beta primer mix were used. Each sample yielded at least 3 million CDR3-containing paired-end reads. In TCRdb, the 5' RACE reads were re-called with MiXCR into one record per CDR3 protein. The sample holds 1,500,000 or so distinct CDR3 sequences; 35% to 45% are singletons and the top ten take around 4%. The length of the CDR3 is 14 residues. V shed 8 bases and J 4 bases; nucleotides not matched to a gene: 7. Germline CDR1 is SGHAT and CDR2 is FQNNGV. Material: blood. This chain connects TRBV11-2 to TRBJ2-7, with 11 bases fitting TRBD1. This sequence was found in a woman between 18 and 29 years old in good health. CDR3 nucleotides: TGTGCCAGCGCCGGGACAGGGGGAGAGTACGAGCAGTACTTC. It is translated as CASAGTGGEYEQYF.